The 17 T cell receptor beta chains presented below share a single source sample, sequenced in a study of blood T cell repertoires in COVID-19. Clones were read by immunoSEQ multiplex PCR, and TCRdb kept only the in-frame ones, dropping some. The data contain fewer than 200,000 clones, roughly 93% of them singletons. The sequencing sample was made of peripheral blood. The origin of the receptors is a man between 18 and 29 years old with COVID-19, enrolled during active disease.

This chain connects TRBV7-2 to TRBJ2-1, with 10 bases aligning to TRBD2. With 7 bases clipped from V and 16 bases from J, the junction kept 16 bases outside the gene matches. Germline-derived CDR1 and CDR2 are SGHTA and FQGNSA. This CDR3 region has 14 residues. CDR3 amino acids: CASNWFQREGLQFF. As DNA, the CDR3 is TGTGCCAGCAACTGGTTTCAGCGGGAGGGCCTGCAATTCTTC.

This chain uses TRBV19 with TRBJ1-5; possibly TRBD1 for D (5 bases). The CDR3 is made up of 13 amino acids. Germline CDR1 and CDR2: LNHDA and SQIVND (reference sequence). Trimming pared 7 bases from V and 4 bases from J, leaving 11 bases between. The CDR3: CASIGGRNQPQHF. CDR3 nucleotide sequence: TGTGCCAGTATCGGGGGAAGAAATCAGCCCCAGCATTTT. Supplemented by reference TRBV19 and TRBJ1-5, the full variable domain reads DGGITQSPKYLFRKEGQNVTLSCEQNLNHDAMYWYRQDPGQGLRLIYYSQIVNDFQKGDIAEGYSVSREKKESFPLTVTSAQKNPTAFYLCASIGGRNQPQHFGDGTRLSIL.

This clone appeared a single time. The chain recombines TRBV9 with TRBJ1-6; D gene unclear. Germline lookup yields CDR1 SGDLS and CDR2 YYNGEE. Deletions cut 3 bases from V and 10 bases from J, with 17 bases between. CDR3 length: 15 residues. CDR3 amino acids: CASSAFSAPGSPLHF. The CDR3, as DNA: TGTGCCAGCAGCGCCTTCAGCGCCCCTGGGTCACCCCTCCACTTT.

The V call is TRBV11-2, the J call TRBJ1-1; D perhaps matches TRBD1 (6 bases). CDR1 SGHAT and CDR2 FQNNGV come from the germline V gene. Trimming stripped 8 bases from V and 2 bases from J, with 15 bases between. There are 14 residues in the CDR3. The CDR3 sequence is CASLRGRDNTEAFF. The DNA for the CDR3 is TGTGCCAGCTTGAGGGGGAGGGATAACACTGAAGCTTTCTTT.

The chain uses TRBV5-1 and TRBJ2-1, with 13 bases that match TRBD2. CDR3 size: 17 residues. After removal of 5 bases from V and 0 bases from J, the junction contained 5 bases not matched to a gene. Germline V gene data show CDR1 as SGHRS and CDR2 as YFSETQ. DNA of the CDR3: TGCGCCAGCAGGACGGGACTAGCGGGGCACTCCTACAATGAGCAGTTCTTC. Amino acid sequence: CASRTGLAGHSYNEQFF. Looking up the rest from reference TRBV5-1 and TRBJ2-1 gives the full variable domain: KAGVTQTPRYLIKTRGQQVTLSCSPISGHRSVSWYQQTPGQGLQFLFEYFSETQRNKGNFPGRFSGRQFSNSRSEMNVSTLELGDSALYLCASRTGLAGHSYNEQFFGPGTRLTVL.

The rearrangement uses TRBV7-3 and TRBJ2-1, with 7 bases identical to TRBD2. V was pared by 4 bases and J by 7 bases, with 4 bases of the junction left unmatched. Germline assignment: CDR1 SGHTA and CDR2 FQGTGA. The CDR3 spans 13 residues. Here the CDR3 DNA reads TGTGCCAGCAGCTACGGACTAGTTAATGAGCAGTTCTTC. Residues: CASSYGLVNEQFF. Full variable domain (missing parts from reference TRBV7-3 and TRBJ2-1): GAGVSQTPSNKVTEKGKYVELRCDPISGHTALYWYRQSLGQGPEFLIYFQGTGAADDSGLPNDRFFAVRPEGSVSTLKIQRTERGDSAVYLCASSYGLVNEQFFGPGTRLTVL.

The rearrangement uses TRBV28 and TRBJ2-7; the match to TRBD2 covers 8 bases. Germline CDR1 reads MDHEN; CDR2 reads SYDVKM. This CDR3 comprises 13 residues. V gave up 9 bases and J gave up 0 bases; unmatched junction bases: 4. CDR3 in DNA: TGTGCCAGTCGGGGGGGGCCCTCCTACGAGCAGTACTTC. The encoded protein is CASRGGPSYEQYF. Supplemented by reference TRBV28 and TRBJ2-7, the full variable domain reads DVKVTQSSRYLVKRTGEKVFLECVQDMDHENMFWYRQDPGLGLRLIYFSYDVKMKEKGDIPEGYSVSREKKERFSLILESASTNQTSMYLCASRGGPSYEQYFGPGTRLTVT.

This chain uses TRBV7-2 with TRBJ2-5, with 14 bases aligning to TRBD2. CDR1 is SGHTA, CDR2 FQGNSA, per germline. J lost 2 bases, V lost 5 bases, and 4 bases had no gene match. This CDR3 comprises 16 residues. CDR3 nucleotide sequence: TGTGCCAGCAGCGACGGGACTAGCGGGGGTCAAGAGACCCAGTACTTC. Encoded protein: CASSDGTSGGQETQYF. The variable domain in full, with the rest retrieved from reference TRBV7-2 and TRBJ2-5, is GAGVSQSPSNKVTEKGKDVELRCDPISGHTALYWYRQSLGQGLEFLIYFQGNSAPDKSGLPSDRFSAERTGGSVSTLTIQRTQQEDSAVYLCASSDGTSGGQETQYFGPGTRLLVL.

This chain links TRBV2 with TRBJ2-2, with 8 bases that match TRBD2. The CDR3 has 14 amino acids. CDR1 SNHLY and CDR2 FYNNEI come from the germline V gene. With 6 bases clipped from V and 8 bases from J, the junction kept 8 bases outside the gene matches. The DNA for the CDR3 is TGTGCCAGCAGAACTAGCGGACTAGGGGGGGAGCTGTTTTTT. The encoded protein is CASRTSGLGGELFF.

The CDR3 DNA sequence: TGTGCCTCCTCCGCGATGCTAGGCACTGAAGCTTTCTTT. Residues: CASSAMLGTEAFF. V is TRBV30 and J is TRBJ1-1; D is uncertain. CDR3 length: 13 amino acids. V was clipped by 7 bases and J by 4 bases, with 16 bases between them. Germline-derived CDR1 and CDR2 are GTSNPN and SVGIG (reference sequence).

The chain uses TRBV15 and TRBJ1-4; tentatively, D is TRBD1 (5 bases). The V end lost 3 bases, the J end lost 5 bases, and 10 bases lay between the germline ends. The CDR3 is 14 amino acids. Germline V CDR1 and CDR2: LNHNV, YYDKDF (reference sequence). CDR3 sequence reads: CATSRGSGNEKLFF. The CDR3 DNA is TGTGCCACCAGCAGGGGATCAGGGAATGAAAAACTGTTTTTT.

The rearrangement joins TRBV28 to TRBJ2-6; 8 positions agree with TRBD1. V shed 6 bases, J shed 1 base, and the junction held 11 bases outside the gene matches. This CDR3 has 18 amino acids. CDR1 and CDR2 from the germline V gene are MDHEN and SYDVKM. CDR3 region: CASSPADRAWSGANVLTF. The CDR3 nucleotides are TGTGCCAGCAGCCCCGCGGACAGGGCTTGGTCTGGGGCCAACGTCCTGACTTTC.

This chain connects TRBV28 to TRBJ1-2; possible D gene TRBD1, 6 bases. The length of the CDR3 is 14 residues. Trimming removed 3 bases from V and 4 bases from J, with 12 bases in between. Per the germline V gene, CDR1 is MDHEN and CDR2 is SYDVKM. This CDR3 is CASSFRGAGYGYTF. CDR3 DNA: TGTGCCAGCAGTTTCCGGGGGGCAGGCTATGGCTACACCTTC.

The chain carries TRBV28 and TRBJ2-7; 11 nucleotides agree with TRBD1. With V trimmed by 5 bases and J by 2 bases, 5 bases remained unmatched. Germline CDR1 reads MDHEN; CDR2 reads SYDVKM. The CDR3 is 15 residues long. The CDR3 loop is CASSKPGQGAYEQYF. The CDR3 DNA is TGTGCCAGCAGTAAGCCGGGACAGGGGGCCTACGAGCAGTACTTC.

The chain combines TRBV27 with TRBJ2-2; tentative D call: TRBD2 (5 bases). Germline V gene lookup returns CDR1 MNHEY and CDR2 SMNVEV (reference sequence). V lost 2 bases and J lost 1, with 5 bases in between. There are 14 residues in the CDR3. CDR3 DNA sequence: TGTGCCAGCAGTTTACGGGAGAACACCGGGGAGCTGTTTTTT. Translation gives CASSLRENTGELFF.

The gene calls are TRBV30 and TRBJ2-3; tentatively, D is TRBD2 (6 bases). Germline V gene sequence: CDR1 GTSNPN, CDR2 SVGIG (reference sequence). Trimming took off 4 bases at V and 5 bases at J, with 13 bases between the two ends. The CDR3 is 13 residues long. As DNA, the CDR3 is TGTGCCTGGAAATCGGGGGAAGTAGATACGCAGTATTTT. This encodes CAWKSGEVDTQYF.

The chain is built from TRBV28 and TRBJ1-4; no clear D gene. Trimming took off 3 bases at V and 8 bases at J, with 16 bases between the two ends. Germline loops: CDR1 MDHEN, CDR2 SYDVKM. The CDR3 loop spans 15 amino acids. This CDR3 is CASSFLQARREKLFF. CDR3 in DNA: TGTGCCAGCAGTTTCCTCCAGGCTCGGAGGGAAAAACTGTTTTTT. The complete variable domain, with remaining parts taken from reference TRBV28 and TRBJ1-4, reads DVKVTQSSRYLVKRTGEKVFLECVQDMDHENMFWYRQDPGLGLRLIYFSYDVKMKEKGDIPEGYSVSREKKERFSLILESASTNQTSMYLCASSFLQARREKLFFGSGTQLSVL.